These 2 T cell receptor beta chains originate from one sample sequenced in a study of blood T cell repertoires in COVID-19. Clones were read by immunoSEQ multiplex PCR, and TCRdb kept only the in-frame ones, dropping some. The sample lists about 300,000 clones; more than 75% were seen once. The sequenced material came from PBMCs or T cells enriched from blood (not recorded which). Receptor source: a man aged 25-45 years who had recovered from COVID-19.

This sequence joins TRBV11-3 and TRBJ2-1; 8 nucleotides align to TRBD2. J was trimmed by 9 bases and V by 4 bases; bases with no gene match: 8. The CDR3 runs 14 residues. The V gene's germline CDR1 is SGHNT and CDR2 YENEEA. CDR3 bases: TGTGCCAGCAGCTCCGAGCGGGAGAGGGGTGAGCAGTTCTTC. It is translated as CASSSERERGEQFF.

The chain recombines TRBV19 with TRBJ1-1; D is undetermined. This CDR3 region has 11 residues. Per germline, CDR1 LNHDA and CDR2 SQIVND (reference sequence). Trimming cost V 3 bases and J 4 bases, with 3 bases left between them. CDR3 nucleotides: TGTGCCAGTAGTATGGCCACTGAAGCTTTCTTT. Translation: CASSMATEAFF.